A single sample gave rise to the 21 T cell receptor beta chains below, sequenced in a study of early T cells in non-severe SARS-CoV-2 infection. One entry per CDR3 protein results from TCRdb running MiXCR on the 5' RACE reads. Among around 27,000 distinct CDR3 sequences, 2.5% to 3.5% were seen once, and the ten largest hold 0.7% to 0.9%. Material: whole blood. These receptors came from an adult who was a healthcare worker with PCR-confirmed SARS-CoV-2 infection or an uninfected control (not recorded which).

This clonotype came up many times. The V gene is TRBV25-1, the J gene TRBJ2-7; D is possibly TRBD1 or TRBD2 (6 bases each). The germline V gene encodes CDR1 MGHDK and CDR2 SYGVNS. The CDR3 sequence is 12 residues long. The V end was cut by 11 bases, the J end by 2 bases, with 13 bases between. The CDR3 DNA follows: TGTGCCCCCCTGGGGGGCCCCTACGAGCAGTACGTC. This encodes CAPLGGPYEQYV.

This clonotype has a count of ten or more. The chain has TRBV30 and TRBJ1-2; a possible D gene is TRBD1 (5 bases). The germline CDR1 and CDR2 sequences are GTSNPN and SVGIG (reference sequence). The length of the CDR3 is 15 residues. Trimming left V 4 bases short and J 0 bases short, with 15 bases between. For the CDR3, the DNA is TGTGCCTGGACACCCGGGGGTCGTGCTAACTATGGCTACACCTTC. It yields the protein CAWTPGGRANYGYTF.

In its sample, this clonotype is medium-sized. The rearrangement joins TRBV6-1 to TRBJ2-7; 10 bases line up with TRBD2. Germline CDR1 MNHNS, CDR2 SASEGT. The ends lost 2 bases at V and 9 bases at J; junction bases unmatched: 19. CDR3 length: 18 residues. This CDR3 is CASSEQASGGRPPTRQYV. CDR3 nucleotides: TGTGCCAGCAGTGAACAGGCTAGCGGGGGACGACCTCCTACGAGGCAGTACGTC.

J is TRBJ1-4 and V is TRBV20-1, with 8 nucleotides matching TRBD1. This CDR3 is built from 16 residues. Looked up from germline, CDR1 is DFQATT and CDR2 is SNEGSKA (reference sequence). Unmatched junction bases numbered 10, after V lost 0 bases and J lost 7 bases. The CDR3 DNA follows: TGCAGTGCTAGAGATCTCGCGAGGACAGGGACTGAAAAACTGTTTTTT. This sequence encodes CSARDLARTGTEKLFF.

This clonotype has a count of ten or more. The chain employs TRBV3-1 and TRBJ2-5; TRBD2 matches at 7 bases. The germline gives CDR1 LGHDT, CDR2 YNNKEL (reference sequence). The CDR3 loop spans 17 amino acids. V was clipped by 5 bases and J by 2 bases; unmatched bases: 14. The CDR3 DNA reads TGTGCCAGCAGCGGGGAAAGCGGCGGGGGTGGTCAAGAGACCCAGTACTTC. Amino acid sequence: CASSGESGGGGQETQYF.

This clonotype was seen repeatedly, ten times or more. V and J are TRBV5-8 and TRBJ1-1; no clear D gene. Per the germline V gene, CDR1 is SGHTS and CDR2 is YDEGEE. The ends were cut back, 3 bases at V and 3 bases at J, with 9 bases in the middle. The CDR3 has 13 amino acids. The CDR3 DNA reads TGTGCCAGCAGCTGGGTAGAACACACTGAAGCTTTCTTT. Amino acid sequence: CASSWVEHTEAFF.

This clonotype was seen repeatedly, ten times or more. This chain uses TRBV12-3 or TRBV12-4 with TRBJ2-5, with D tentatively TRBD1 (6 bases). This CDR3 contains 14 residues. V dropped 6 bases and J dropped 4 bases, with 15 bases sitting between them. CDR3 amino acids: CASRSGETGETQYF. Written as DNA, the CDR3 is TGTGCCAGCAGATCAGGGGAAACGGGAGAGACCCAGTACTTC.

This clonotype was seen many times. The rearrangement links TRBV18 to TRBJ1-4; D call uncertain. The germline V gene has CDR1 KGHSH and CDR2 LQKENI. V lost 3 bases and J 5 bases, leaving 13 bases between the germline ends. The CDR3 extends over 15 amino acids. CDR3 in DNA: TGTGCCAGCTCACCCGGTGGGAACGTGAATGAAAAACTGTTTTTT. Translating gives CASSPGGNVNEKLFF.

In its sample, this clonotype was seen many times. This chain connects TRBV19 to TRBJ2-2; D remains ambiguous. The germline gives CDR1 LNHDA, CDR2 SQIVND (reference sequence). V was clipped by 6 bases and J by 4 bases, with 15 bases between them. The CDR3 spans 15 residues. DNA of the CDR3: TGTGCCAGTAGCCTAAAGGGTTCACCCACCGGGGAGCTGTTTTTT. Its protein is CASSLKGSPTGELFF.

This clonotype was detected many times. The chain employs TRBV19 and TRBJ1-3; D call uncertain. This CDR3 is 12 amino acids long. V gave up 3 bases and J gave up 4 bases, with 4 bases separating them. The germline CDR1 and CDR2 sequences are LNHDA and SQIVND (reference sequence). The CDR3 region is CASSISGNTIYF. DNA for the CDR3: TGTGCCAGTAGTATTTCGGGAAACACCATATATTTT. Complete variable domain (other parts from reference TRBV19 and TRBJ1-3): DGGITQSPKYLFRKEGQNVTLSCEQNLNHDAMYWYRQDPGQGLRLIYYSQIVNDFQKGDIAEGYSVSREKKESFPLTVTSAQKNPTAFYLCASSISGNTIYFGEGSWLTVV.

This chain uses TRBV9 with TRBJ2-1; a possible D gene is TRBD2 (6 bases). This CDR3 comprises 15 residues. The ends were cut back, 3 bases at V and 3 bases at J, with 13 bases in the middle. Germline CDR1 SGDLS, CDR2 YYNGEE. The CDR3 nucleotides are TGTGCCAGCAGCGCCGGGACTCGGGACTACAATGAGCAGTTCTTC. This sequence encodes CASSAGTRDYNEQFF.

This clonotype was seen at least ten times. The genes are TRBV19 and TRBJ1-5; the match to TRBD1 covers 8 bases. J lost 0 bases, V lost 7 bases, and 11 bases had no gene match. This CDR3 comprises 17 residues. Per germline, CDR1 LNHDA and CDR2 SQIVND (reference sequence). In DNA form, the CDR3 reads TGTGCCAGTACTTCCCGGGACAGGAGGTATAGCAATCAGCCCCAGCATTTT. It yields the protein CASTSRDRRYSNQPQHF.

This clonotype was seen repeatedly, ten times or more. This chain uses TRBV3-2 with TRBJ2-3; TRBD2, the D gene given by the table, was not confirmed from the DNA. TRBV3-2 is noted as a pseudogene. This CDR3 contains 15 residues. The DNA for the CDR3 is TGTGCCAGCAGCCAAGTTGTAACTAGCGGGGCTACGCAGTATTTT. Amino acid sequence: CASSQVVTSGATQYF.

This clonotype was seen many times. The rearrangement joins TRBV18 to TRBJ2-3; D might be TRBD2 (6 bases). CDR1 is KGHSH and CDR2 is LQKENI in the germline V gene. CDR3 length: 15 residues. Trimming took 0 bases from V and 2 from J, leaving 9 bases between them. CDR3 DNA: TGTGCCAGCTCACCACCGACGGGAGACACAGATACGCAGTATTTT. It translates to CASSPPTGDTDTQYF.

A few counts support this clonotype. CDR3 region: CSARRAVAYTDTQYF. The DNA of the CDR3 is TGCAGTGCCCGGCGTGCTGTAGCCTACACAGATACGCAGTATTTT. This chain uses TRBV20-1 with TRBJ2-3; D call uncertain. Germline V gene lookup returns CDR1 DFQATT and CDR2 SNEGSKA (reference sequence). This CDR3 has 15 residues. Trimming cost V 6 bases and J 2 bases, with 18 bases left between them.

This clonotype came up many times. The chain uses TRBV10-1 and TRBJ2-5; possible D gene TRBD2, 5 bases. Germline V CDR1 and CDR2: WNHNN, SYGVQD (reference sequence). This CDR3 spans 13 amino acids. Trimming cost V 4 bases and J 7 bases, with 13 bases left between them. As DNA, the CDR3 is TGCGCCAGCAGTGCCCGCTACGCGGGGACCCAGTACTTC. Its protein is CASSARYAGTQYF.

By sample fraction, this clonotype is medium-sized. V usage is TRBV12-3 or TRBV12-4 and J usage is TRBJ2-3; D possibly corresponds to TRBD2 (6 bases). V gave up 5 bases and J gave up 4 bases, with 16 bases separating them. The CDR3 loop spans 15 amino acids. The CDR3 region has the DNA TGTGCCAGCAGTCCGGGACTCTCCGGTCCAGATACGCAGTATTTT. This gives the protein CASSPGLSGPDTQYF.

The CDR3 protein is CASSLGSRREAFF. The DNA for the CDR3 is TGCGCCAGCAGCTTGGGATCTCGCCGTGAAGCTTTCTTT. The chain employs TRBV5-1 and TRBJ1-1; D not certain. CDR3 length equals 13 residues. CDR1 is SGHRS, CDR2 YFSETQ, per germline. Between the trimmed V and J ends, which lost 0 bases and 7 bases, there was a span of 10 bases.

At least ten counts were recorded for this clonotype. The chain links TRBV19 to TRBJ1-5; D ambiguous. Germline V gives CDR1 LNHDA, CDR2 SQIVND (reference sequence). V lost 3 bases, J lost 11 bases, and 20 bases lay in between. CDR3 size: 15 residues. This chain's CDR3 is CASSMARKGYSSQHF. Written as DNA, the CDR3 is TGTGCCAGTAGTATGGCTCGGAAGGGCTATTCATCCCAGCATTTT.

This clonotype was seen repeatedly, ten times or more. The chain joins TRBV12-5 to TRBJ1-1; TRBD1 might be the D (5 bases). Germline CDR1 and CDR2: LGHNT and FRNRAP. With 0 bases removed from V and 0 bases from J, the gap between germline ends came to 26 bases. The CDR3 covers 21 residues. CDR3 sequence: CASGLVLGRASHSNMNTEAFF. The CDR3 DNA reads as TGTGCTAGTGGTTTGGTACTCGGCAGGGCCTCTCACTCGAACATGAACACTGAAGCTTTCTTT.

This clonotype was recorded many times. This chain uses TRBV14 with TRBJ2-1; 8 positions agree with TRBD2. The germline V gene has CDR1 SGHDN and CDR2 FVKESK. The CDR3 consists of 14 residues. The V gene end was trimmed by 2 bases and the J gene end by 10 bases; junction bases not matched to a gene: 7. CDR3 DNA: TGTGCCAGCAGCCAAATAGCGGGGCCGGGGGAGCAGTTCTTC. It specifies CASSQIAGPGEQFF.